The 21 T cell receptor beta chains below come from one sample, sequenced in a study of blood T cell repertoires in COVID-19 (dated by TCRdb to the early 2020s). The method was the immunoSEQ multiplex PCR assay. TCRdb took this table from immuneACCESS and kept in-frame rearrangements with V and J called. Such tables lack part of the clones; where checked against another copy, unresolved V genes explain under half of the gap, and the rest is unexplained. Here the sample has 130,000 to 150,000 clones; over 75% occur a single time. Of the sample, roughly 3.2% falls within the top ten clones. The sequencing sample was made of peripheral blood. All receptors derive from a woman in her fifties or sixties with active COVID-19.

In this sample, this clone turned up a few times. The rearrangement uses TRBV7-9 and TRBJ2-3, with D tentatively TRBD2 (7 bases). From germline, CDR1 is SEHNR and CDR2 FQNEAQ (reference sequence). This CDR3 spans 15 amino acids. V lost 4 bases and J lost 4, with 15 bases in between. CDR3 sequence: CASSSGGGSADTQYF. The CDR3 coding sequence is TGTGCCAGCAGCTCCGGGGGCGGGAGCGCAGATACGCAGTATTTT.

The chain joins TRBV5-8 to TRBJ1-5, with D tentatively TRBD1 (6 bases). This CDR3 comprises 13 residues. The V and J ends lost 4 bases and 5 bases respectively, with 10 bases between them. Germline lookup yields CDR1 SGHTS and CDR2 YDEGEE. The CDR3 here is CASSPNRDQPQHF. The CDR3 nucleotides are TGTGCCAGCAGCCCTAACAGGGATCAGCCCCAGCATTTT.

The V and J genes are TRBV6-2 or TRBV6-3 and TRBJ2-3; 7 bases are shared with TRBD1. J gave up 5 bases and V 2 bases, and 10 bases lay outside the gene matches. Germline V gene data show CDR1 as MNHEY and CDR2 as SVGEGT. This CDR3 spans 16 amino acids. CDR3 DNA sequence: TGTGCCAGCAGTTACGAGAGGGGGCCGAGGGGAGATACGCAGTATTTT. Protein: CASSYERGPRGDTQYF.

This clone was detected only once. CDR3 bases: TGTGCCAGCTCACTCGGACAGACCTCTGGAAACACCATATATTTT. Translation gives CASSLGQTSGNTIYF. The chain links TRBV18 to TRBJ1-3; TRBD1 might be the D (6 bases). The CDR3 is 15 residues long. V lost 4 bases to trimming and J lost 0 bases, with 10 bases between them. The germline V gene encodes CDR1 KGHSH and CDR2 LQKENI.

J is TRBJ2-1 and V is TRBV5-8; 7 nucleotides agree with TRBD2. The V segment lost 2 bases and the J segment 7 bases; nucleotides outside the gene matches: 3. This CDR3 is built from 13 residues. The germline V gene has CDR1 SGHTS and CDR2 YDEGEE. CDR3 sequence reads: CASSFVGRNEQFF. CDR3 nucleotides: TGTGCCAGCAGCTTCGTCGGGAGGAATGAGCAGTTCTTC.

This chain joins TRBV28 and TRBJ1-5; D possibly corresponds to TRBD1 (6 bases). Germline V CDR1 and CDR2: MDHEN, SYDVKM. The CDR3 loop spans 15 amino acids. V was clipped by 3 bases and J by 1 base, with 10 bases between them. The CDR3 DNA reads as TGTGCCAGCAGTTTCCAGGGACAAAGCAATCAGCCCCAGCATTTT. Amino acids: CASSFQGQSNQPQHF.

This chain uses TRBV4-3 with TRBJ2-1, with TRBD2 identical over 7 bases. Unmatched junction bases numbered 5, after V lost 3 bases and J lost 0 bases. Germline loops: CDR1 LGHNA, CDR2 YSLEER. CDR3 length equals 16 residues. CDR3 nucleotides: TGCGCCAGCAGCCAGGAAGCGGGATTCTCCTACAATGAGCAGTTCTTC. The encoded protein is CASSQEAGFSYNEQFF.

This sequence joins TRBV27 and TRBJ1-6; D is uncertain. Germline CDR1 reads MNHEY; CDR2 reads SMNVEV (reference sequence). Trimming took 5 bases from V and 3 from J, leaving 8 bases between them. The length of the CDR3 is 14 residues. The DNA of the CDR3 is TGTGCCAGCAGTGCTGGGCGCTATAATTCACCCCTCCACTTT. Translating it yields CASSAGRYNSPLHF.

This clone has only a few counts. J is TRBJ1-6 and V is TRBV20-1, with D uncertain. This CDR3 is built from 14 residues. V lost 3 bases to trimming and J lost 8 bases, with 14 bases between them. The V gene's germline CDR1 is DFQATT and CDR2 SNEGSKA (reference sequence). The CDR3 nucleotides read TGCAGTGCTAGTCCGACTAATTCAGATTCACCCCTCCACTTT. Its translation is CSASPTNSDSPLHF.

This clone was counted once. The chain joins TRBV6-5 to TRBJ1-4; TRBD1 might be the D (6 bases). CDR3 size: 13 residues. The ends were cut back, 2 bases at V and 5 bases at J, with 6 bases in the middle. Germline assignment: CDR1 MNHEY and CDR2 SVGAGI. In nucleotides, the CDR3 is TGTGCCAGCAGTTACACAGGGAATGAAAAACTGTTTTTT. Protein sequence: CASSYTGNEKLFF.

The chain employs TRBV7-2 and TRBJ2-1; a weak D match, TRBD2 (6 bases). V was cut by 5 bases and J by 7 bases, with 21 bases left in between. The CDR3 runs 16 residues. CDR1 SGHTA and CDR2 FQGNSA come from the germline V gene. This CDR3 is CASSTSWGVPSNEQFF. CDR3 DNA: TGTGCCAGCAGCACAAGCTGGGGGGTCCCATCTAATGAGCAGTTCTTC.

V is TRBV25-1 and J is TRBJ1-6; no clear D gene. CDR1 and CDR2 from the germline V gene are MGHDK and SYGVNS. V lost 1 base, J lost 14 bases, and 12 bases lay in between. The CDR3 is made up of 13 amino acids. The DNA of the CDR3 is TGTGCCAGCAGTGAATTGCTTCGAGAAGCCCTCCACTTT. Protein: CASSELLREALHF.

The chain recombines TRBV7-6 with TRBJ2-2; 8 nucleotides match TRBD2. The CDR3 contains 15 residues. Trimming cost V 4 bases and J 4 bases; bases outside gene matches: 5. The germline V gene encodes CDR1 SGHVS and CDR2 FNYEAQ. The CDR3 DNA sequence: TGTGCCAGCAGCTCGACTAGCGTTTCCACCGGGGAGCTGTTTTTT. Its protein is CASSSTSVSTGELFF.

This chain uses TRBV28 with TRBJ2-1; the D gene is possibly TRBD2 (5 bases). The V end lost 5 bases, the J end lost 2 bases, and 13 bases lay between the germline ends. The CDR3 spans 15 residues. The germline gives CDR1 MDHEN, CDR2 SYDVKM. CDR3 protein: CASSPTGWAYNEQFF. The CDR3 DNA follows: TGTGCCAGCAGTCCAACGGGATGGGCCTACAATGAGCAGTTCTTC.

The chain couples TRBV27 to TRBJ1-2; no clear D. Between the trimmed V and J ends, which lost 4 bases and 2 bases, there was a span of 11 bases. The germline V gene encodes CDR1 MNHEY and CDR2 SMNVEV (reference sequence). CDR3 length: 14 amino acids. The CDR3 coding sequence is TGTGCCAGCAGTTCCCTCCCCCTGAACTATGGCTACACCTTC. Amino acids: CASSSLPLNYGYTF.

Turning to this clone: Mismatch with germline at one junction end may stem from a read error. This chain uses TRBV4-1 with TRBJ2-3, with TRBD2 matching 8 bases. CDR1 is MGHRA, CDR2 YSYEKL, per germline. CDR3 length: 14 residues. CDR3 sequence reads: CASSYRTSTDTQYF. CDR3 nucleotide sequence: TGCGCCAGCAGCTACCGGACTAGCACTGATACGCAGTATTTT.

This clone has only a few counts. The DNA for the CDR3 is TGTGCCAGCAGTGGGTCGCCTAGCTCCTATAATTCACCCCTCCACTTT. Its protein is CASSGSPSSYNSPLHF. The genes are TRBV27 and TRBJ1-6; D unresolved. From germline, CDR1 is MNHEY and CDR2 SMNVEV (reference sequence). V gave up 5 bases and J gave up 0 bases, with 11 bases separating them. This CDR3 spans 16 amino acids.

Details on this clone: The germline gene is not matched at one end of the junction; a read error may be the cause. The CDR3 reads CSARPEALPRF. For the CDR3, the DNA is TGCAGTGCTAGACCCGAGGCACTACCTCGCTTC. J is TRBJ2-7 and V is TRBV20-1; D not resolved. This CDR3 has 11 amino acids. Germline lookup yields CDR1 DFQATT and CDR2 SNEGSKA (reference sequence).

The chain recombines TRBV6-5 with TRBJ2-5, with 14 bases aligning to TRBD2. V shed 7 bases and J 6 bases; nucleotides not matched to a gene: 7. Germline V lookup: CDR1 MNHEY, CDR2 SVGAGI. The CDR3 has 15 amino acids. CDR3 region: CASNPTSGRGKTQYF. The CDR3 nucleotides are TGTGCCAGCAACCCGACTAGCGGGAGGGGTAAGACCCAGTACTTC.

The chain is built from TRBV21-1 and TRBJ2-1; no check of the table's D call, TRBD2, against the DNA was made. TRBV21-1 is deemed a pseudogene. The CDR3 totals 19 residues. Written as DNA, the CDR3 is TGTGCCAGCAGCAAAGCGCGCGGACTAGCGGGACTCCTACACAATGAGCAGTTCTTC. It translates to CASSKARGLAGLLHNEQFF.

The chain is built from TRBV23-1 and TRBJ2-4, with unresolved D. TRBV23-1 carries the ORF label, with uncertain function. The CDR3 covers 16 residues. V gave up 2 bases and J gave up 0 bases, with 11 bases separating them. In DNA, the CDR3 is TGCGCCAGCAGTCAAATCGCAGATCTAGCCAAAAACATTCAGTACTTC. As protein: CASSQIADLAKNIQYF.